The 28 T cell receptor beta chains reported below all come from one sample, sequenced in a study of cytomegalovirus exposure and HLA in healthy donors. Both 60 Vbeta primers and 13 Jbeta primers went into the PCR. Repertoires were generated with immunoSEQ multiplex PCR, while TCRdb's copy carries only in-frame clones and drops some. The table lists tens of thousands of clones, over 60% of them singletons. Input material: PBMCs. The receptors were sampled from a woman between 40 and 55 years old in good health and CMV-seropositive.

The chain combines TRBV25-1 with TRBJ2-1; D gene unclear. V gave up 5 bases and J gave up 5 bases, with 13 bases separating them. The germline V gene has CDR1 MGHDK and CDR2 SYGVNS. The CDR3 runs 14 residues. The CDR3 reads CASSNSGVHNEQFF. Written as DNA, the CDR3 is TGTGCCAGCAGTAACTCAGGTGTACACAATGAGCAGTTCTTC.

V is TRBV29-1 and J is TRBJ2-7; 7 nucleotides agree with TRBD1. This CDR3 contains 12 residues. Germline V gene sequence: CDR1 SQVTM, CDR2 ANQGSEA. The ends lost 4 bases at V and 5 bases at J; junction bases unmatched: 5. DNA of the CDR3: TGCAGCGTTGCCGGGACAGTCGACGAGCAGTACTTC. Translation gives CSVAGTVDEQYF.

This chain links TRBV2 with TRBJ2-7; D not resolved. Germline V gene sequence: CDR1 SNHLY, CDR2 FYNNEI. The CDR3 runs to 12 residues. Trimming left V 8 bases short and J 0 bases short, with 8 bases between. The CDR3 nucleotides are TGTGCCAGCTCAGGAAGCTCCTACGAGCAGTACTTC. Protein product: CASSGSSYEQYF.

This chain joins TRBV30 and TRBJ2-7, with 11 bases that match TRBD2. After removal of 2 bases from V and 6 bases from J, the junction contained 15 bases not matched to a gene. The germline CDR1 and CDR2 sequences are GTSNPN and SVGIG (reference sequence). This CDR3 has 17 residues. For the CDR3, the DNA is TGTGCCTGGAGTCCCTCGAAGGGACTAGCGGCGCCGTTCGAGCAGTACTTC. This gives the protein CAWSPSKGLAAPFEQYF. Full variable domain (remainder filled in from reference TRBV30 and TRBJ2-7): SQTIHQWPATLVQPVGSPLSLECTVEGTSNPNLYWYRQAAGRGLQLLFYSVGIGQISSEVPQNLSASRPQDRQFILSSKKLLLSDSGFYLCAWSPSKGLAAPFEQYFGPGTRLTVT.

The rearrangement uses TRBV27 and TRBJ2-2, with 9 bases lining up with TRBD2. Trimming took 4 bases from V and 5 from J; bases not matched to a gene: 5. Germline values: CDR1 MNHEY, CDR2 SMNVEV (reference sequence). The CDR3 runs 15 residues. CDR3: CASSWGLAETGELFF. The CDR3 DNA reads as TGTGCCAGCAGTTGGGGACTAGCTGAGACCGGGGAGCTGTTTTTT.

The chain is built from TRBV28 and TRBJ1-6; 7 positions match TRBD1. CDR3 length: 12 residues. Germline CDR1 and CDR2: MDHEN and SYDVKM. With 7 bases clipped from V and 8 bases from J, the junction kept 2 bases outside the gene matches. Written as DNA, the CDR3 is TGTGCCAGCAACAGGGGCGATTCACCCCTCCACTTT. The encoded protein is CASNRGDSPLHF. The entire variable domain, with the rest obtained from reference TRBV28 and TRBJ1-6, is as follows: DVKVTQSSRYLVKRTGEKVFLECVQDMDHENMFWYRQDPGLGLRLIYFSYDVKMKEKGDIPEGYSVSREKKERFSLILESASTNQTSMYLCASNRGDSPLHFGNGTRLTVT.

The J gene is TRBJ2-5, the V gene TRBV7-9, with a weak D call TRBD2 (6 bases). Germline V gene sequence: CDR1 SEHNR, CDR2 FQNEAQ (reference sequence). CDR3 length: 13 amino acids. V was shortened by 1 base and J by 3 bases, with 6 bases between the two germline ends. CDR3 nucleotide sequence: TGTGCCAGCAGCTTAGGCGGGAAAGAGACCCAGTACTTC. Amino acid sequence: CASSLGGKETQYF.

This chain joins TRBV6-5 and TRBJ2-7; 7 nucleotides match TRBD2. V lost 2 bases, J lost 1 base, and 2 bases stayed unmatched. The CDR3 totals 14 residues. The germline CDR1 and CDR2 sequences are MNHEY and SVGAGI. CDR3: CASSYGGESYEQYF. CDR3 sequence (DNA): TGTGCCAGCAGTTACGGGGGGGAGTCCTACGAGCAGTACTTC.

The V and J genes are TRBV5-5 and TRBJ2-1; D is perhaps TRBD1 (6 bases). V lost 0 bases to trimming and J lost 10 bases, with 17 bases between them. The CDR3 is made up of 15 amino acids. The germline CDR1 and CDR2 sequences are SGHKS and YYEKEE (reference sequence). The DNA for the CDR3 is TGTGCCAGCAGCTTGGCCTGGGCAGGGGACGGAGAGCAGTTCTTC. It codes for CASSLAWAGDGEQFF.

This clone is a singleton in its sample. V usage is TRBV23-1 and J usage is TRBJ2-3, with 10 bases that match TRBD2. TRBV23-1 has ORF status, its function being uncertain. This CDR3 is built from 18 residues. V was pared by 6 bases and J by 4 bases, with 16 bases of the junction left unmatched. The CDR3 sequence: CASSPNLLLAGASDTQYF. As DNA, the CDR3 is TGCGCCAGCAGCCCTAACCTACTTCTAGCGGGAGCCTCAGATACGCAGTATTTT.

The CDR3 reads CASSPGLAGYNEQFF. The CDR3 DNA reads as TGCGCCAGCAGCCCCGGACTAGCGGGGTACAATGAGCAGTTCTTC. The chain links TRBV5-1 to TRBJ2-1; 12 bases are shared with TRBD2. The trim removed 4 bases at V and 4 bases at J, leaving 3 bases unmatched. Germline V gives CDR1 SGHRS, CDR2 YFSETQ. The CDR3 covers 15 residues.

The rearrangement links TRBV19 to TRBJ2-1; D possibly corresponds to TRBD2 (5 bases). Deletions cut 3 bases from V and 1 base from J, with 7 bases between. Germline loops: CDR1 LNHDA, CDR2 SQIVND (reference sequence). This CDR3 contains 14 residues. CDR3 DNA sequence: TGTGCCAGTAGTATTACTAGTTCCTACAATGAGCAGTTCTTC. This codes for CASSITSSYNEQFF.

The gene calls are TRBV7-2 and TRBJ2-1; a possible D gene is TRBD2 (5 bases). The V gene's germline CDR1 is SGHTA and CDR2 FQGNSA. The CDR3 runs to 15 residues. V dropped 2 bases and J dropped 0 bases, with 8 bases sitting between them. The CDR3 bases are TGTGCCAGCAGCTTAAAAGCGGACTCCTACAATGAGCAGTTCTTC. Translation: CASSLKADSYNEQFF.

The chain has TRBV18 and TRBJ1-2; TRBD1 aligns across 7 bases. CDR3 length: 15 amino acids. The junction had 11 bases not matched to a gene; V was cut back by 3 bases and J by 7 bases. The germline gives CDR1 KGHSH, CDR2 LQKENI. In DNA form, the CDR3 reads TGTGCCAGCTCACCGCGAGGGGGCAGCTTAAGTGGCTACACCTTC. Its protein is CASSPRGGSLSGYTF.

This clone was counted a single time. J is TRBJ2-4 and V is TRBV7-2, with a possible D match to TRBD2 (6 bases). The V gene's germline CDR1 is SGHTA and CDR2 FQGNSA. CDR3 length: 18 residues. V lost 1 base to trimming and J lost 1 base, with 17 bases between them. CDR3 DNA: TGTGCCAGCAGCTTAGTTGAAGAGGGACTCTCTGCCAAAAACATTCAGTACTTC. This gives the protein CASSLVEEGLSAKNIQYF. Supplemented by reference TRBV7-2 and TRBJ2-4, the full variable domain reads GAGVSQSPSNKVTEKGKDVELRCDPISGHTALYWYRQSLGQGLEFLIYFQGNSAPDKSGLPSDRFSAERTGGSVSTLTIQRTQQEDSAVYLCASSLVEEGLSAKNIQYFGAGTRLSVL.

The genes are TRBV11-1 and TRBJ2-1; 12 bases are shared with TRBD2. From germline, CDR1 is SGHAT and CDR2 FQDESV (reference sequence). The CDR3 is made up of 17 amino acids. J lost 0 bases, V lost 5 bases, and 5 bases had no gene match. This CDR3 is CASSRTTSGSSYNEQFF. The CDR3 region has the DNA TGTGCCAGCAGCCGTACGACTAGCGGGAGCTCCTACAATGAGCAGTTCTTC. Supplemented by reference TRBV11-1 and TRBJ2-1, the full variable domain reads EAEVAQSPRYKITEKSQAVAFWCDPISGHATLYWYRQILGQGPELLVQFQDESVVDDSQLPKDRFSAERLKGVDSTLKIQPAELGDSAMYLCASSRTTSGSSYNEQFFGPGTRLTVL.

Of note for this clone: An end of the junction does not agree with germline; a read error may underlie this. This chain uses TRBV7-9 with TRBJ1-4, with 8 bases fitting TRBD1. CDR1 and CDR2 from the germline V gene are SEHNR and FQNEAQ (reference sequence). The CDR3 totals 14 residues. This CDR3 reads CSSSQTGGLEKLFF. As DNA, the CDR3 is TGTTCCAGCAGCCAAACAGGGGGGTTAGAAAAACTGTTTTTT.

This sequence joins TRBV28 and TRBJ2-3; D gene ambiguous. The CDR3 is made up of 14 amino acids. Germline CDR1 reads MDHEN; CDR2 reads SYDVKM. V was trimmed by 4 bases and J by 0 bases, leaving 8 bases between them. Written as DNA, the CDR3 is TGTGCCAGCAGTTCGACTTCTAGCACAGATACGCAGTATTTT. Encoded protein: CASSSTSSTDTQYF.

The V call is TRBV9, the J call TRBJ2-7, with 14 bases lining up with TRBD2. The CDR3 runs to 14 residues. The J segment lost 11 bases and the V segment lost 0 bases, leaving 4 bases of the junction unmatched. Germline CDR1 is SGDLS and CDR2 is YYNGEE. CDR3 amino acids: CASSVGLAGGGKYF. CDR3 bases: TGTGCCAGCAGCGTAGGACTAGCGGGGGGGGGAAAGTACTTC.

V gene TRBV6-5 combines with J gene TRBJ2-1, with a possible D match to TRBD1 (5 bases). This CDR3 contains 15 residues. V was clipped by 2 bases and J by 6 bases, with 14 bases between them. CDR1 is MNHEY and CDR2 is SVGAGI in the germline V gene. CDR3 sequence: CASSYDPGSINEQFF. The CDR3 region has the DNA TGTGCCAGCAGTTACGATCCAGGGTCAATCAATGAGCAGTTCTTC.

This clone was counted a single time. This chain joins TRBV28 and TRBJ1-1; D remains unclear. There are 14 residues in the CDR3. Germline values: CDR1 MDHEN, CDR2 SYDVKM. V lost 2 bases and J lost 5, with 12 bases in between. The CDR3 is CASSLGGAGTEAFF. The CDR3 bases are TGTGCCAGCAGTTTAGGAGGCGCTGGGACTGAAGCTTTCTTT. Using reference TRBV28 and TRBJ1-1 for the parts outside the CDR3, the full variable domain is DVKVTQSSRYLVKRTGEKVFLECVQDMDHENMFWYRQDPGLGLRLIYFSYDVKMKEKGDIPEGYSVSREKKERFSLILESASTNQTSMYLCASSLGGAGTEAFFGQGTRLTVV.

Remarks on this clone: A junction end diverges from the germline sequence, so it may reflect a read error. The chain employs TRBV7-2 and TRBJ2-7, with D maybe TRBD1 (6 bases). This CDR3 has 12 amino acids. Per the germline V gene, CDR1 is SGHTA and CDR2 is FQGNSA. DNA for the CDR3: TGTGCCAGCAGCTTAAAAGACAGGCCAGAGAACTTC. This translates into CASSLKDRPENF. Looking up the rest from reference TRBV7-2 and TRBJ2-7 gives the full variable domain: GAGVSQSPSNKVTEKGKDVELRCDPISGHTALYWYRQSLGQGLEFLIYFQGNSAPDKSGLPSDRFSAERTGGSVSTLTIQRTQQEDSAVYLCASSLKDRPENFGPGTRLTVT.

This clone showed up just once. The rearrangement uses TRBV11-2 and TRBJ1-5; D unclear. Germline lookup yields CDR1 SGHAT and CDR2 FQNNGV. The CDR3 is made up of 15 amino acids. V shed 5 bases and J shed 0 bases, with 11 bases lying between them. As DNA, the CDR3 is TGTGCCAGCAGCCCAGCGGCAGGTAGCAATCAGCCCCAGCATTTT. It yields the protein CASSPAAGSNQPQHF.

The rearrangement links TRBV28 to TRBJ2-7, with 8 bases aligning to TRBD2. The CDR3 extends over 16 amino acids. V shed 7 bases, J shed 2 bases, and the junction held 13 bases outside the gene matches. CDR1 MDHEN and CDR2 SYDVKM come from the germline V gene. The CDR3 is CASISGGARRTYEQYF. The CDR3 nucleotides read TGTGCCAGCATTTCGGGGGGGGCCAGACGTACCTACGAGCAGTACTTC. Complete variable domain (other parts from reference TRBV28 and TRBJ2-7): DVKVTQSSRYLVKRTGEKVFLECVQDMDHENMFWYRQDPGLGLRLIYFSYDVKMKEKGDIPEGYSVSREKKERFSLILESASTNQTSMYLCASISGGARRTYEQYFGPGTRLTVT.

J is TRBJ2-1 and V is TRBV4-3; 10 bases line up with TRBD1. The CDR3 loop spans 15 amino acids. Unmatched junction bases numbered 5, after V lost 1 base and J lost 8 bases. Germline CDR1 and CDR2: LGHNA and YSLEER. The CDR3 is CASSQVQGQGYEQFF. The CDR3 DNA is TGCGCCAGCAGCCAAGTTCAGGGACAGGGGTATGAGCAGTTCTTC.

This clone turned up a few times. In nucleotides, the CDR3 is TGTGCCAGCAGCCCCCAAACGGCGGCTGGCTATGGCTACACCTTC. Its protein is CASSPQTAAGYGYTF. This chain uses TRBV7-2 with TRBJ1-2, with D hard to call. Germline-derived CDR1 and CDR2 are SGHTA and FQGNSA. Between the trimmed V and J ends, which lost 5 bases and 4 bases, there was a span of 17 bases. The CDR3 extends over 15 amino acids.

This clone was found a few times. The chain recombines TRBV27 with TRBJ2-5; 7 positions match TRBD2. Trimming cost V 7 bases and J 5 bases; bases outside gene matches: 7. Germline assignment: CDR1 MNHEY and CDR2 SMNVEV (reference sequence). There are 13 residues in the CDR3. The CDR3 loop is CASTRGSGETQYF. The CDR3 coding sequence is TGTGCCAGCACTCGCGGGAGCGGCGAGACCCAGTACTTC.

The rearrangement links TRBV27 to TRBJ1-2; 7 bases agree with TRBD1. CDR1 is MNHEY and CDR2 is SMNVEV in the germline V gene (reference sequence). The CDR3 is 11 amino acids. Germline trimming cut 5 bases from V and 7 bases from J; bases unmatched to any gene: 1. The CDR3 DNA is TGTGCCAGCAGTCAGGGGGGTGGCTACACCTTC. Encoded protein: CASSQGGGYTF.